This TCR beta chain comes out of a study of regulatory T cells in long-lasting Graves disease. Overall study findings and caveats: Persistent cases of Graves' showed reduced TCR diversity relative to newly diagnosed patients. Preferential use of TRBV28, TRBJ1-2 and TRBJ2-5 was seen in persistent disease.

Time point meaning: newly diagnosed GD, antithyroid drugs for less than 3 months. Researchers made the TCR library from RNA that was extracted from PBMCs. Arm-PCR of CDR3 regions and iRepertoire HTBI primers were used to build TCR beta libraries. Via MiXCR, TCRdb re-called the multiplex PCR reads, giving one row per CDR3 protein. Here the sample spans about 450,000 distinct CDR3 sequences, 12% to 15% being singletons. J was trimmed by 5 bases and V by 0 bases; bases with no gene match: 6. Germline V lookup: CDR1 SGHNT, CDR2 YYREEE (reference sequence). CDR3 length: 17 residues. Concerning this clonotype itself: What it recognizes is unknown.

The same sample was also used in a study of T cells in Graves' hyperthyroidism and ophthalmopathy. Per that paper: Researchers found most expanded thyroid clonotypes above 0.001 in blood as well.

This TCR came from a woman in her fifties or sixties with Graves disease. The source material was peripheral blood mononuclear cells (PBMCs), sampled at new diagnosis, from a patient treated with antithyroid drugs. V gene TRBV5-4 combines with J gene TRBJ2-3, with 13 bases aligning to TRBD2. CDR3 amino acids: CASSLVRTSGGGDTQYF. CDR3 sequence (DNA): TGTGCCAGCAGCTTGGTTCGGACTAGCGGGGGCGGAGATACGCAGTATTTT. Combining the CDR3 with reference TRBV5-4 and TRBJ2-3 gives the whole variable domain ETGVTQSPTHLIKTRGQQVTLRCSSQSGHNTVSWYQQALGQGPQFIFQYYREEENGRGNFPPRFSGLQFPNYSSELNVNALELDDSALYLCASSLVRTSGGGDTQYFGPGTRLTVL.